The clone carrying this T cell receptor beta chain was counted only a few times. Its antigen is not identified. Produced via immunoSEQ multiplex PCR; TCRdb's table is partial and in-frame only. This sample carries approximately 5,600 clones, more than 55% of them seen once, and the ten largest clones take about 41%. V was pared by 9 bases and J by 2 bases, with 13 bases between. Germline V gene sequence: CDR1 SGHVS, CDR2 FQNEAQ. The CDR3 covers 14 residues. The data are from a study of CD8 T cell repertoires and HIV-1 epitope variants. Findings of the study overall: Six of nine antigen-specific clonotypes appeared cross-reactive to autologous or escape variants.

This receptor was taken from a male donor with HIV. The source material was cultured CD8+ T cells derived from PBMCs. V is TRBV7-8 and J is TRBJ2-2; weak D call: TRBD2 (6 bases). CDR3 nucleotides: TGTGCCAGTCGTAGGGACTCCAACACCGGGGAGCTGTTTTTT. Translating it yields CASRRDSNTGELFF.